This T cell receptor (beta chain) emerged from a study of blood T cell repertoires in COVID-19. The overall study: PBMCs, B-cell-depleted T cells, or T cells were the source of the cDNA or gDNA that made up the material.

Profiling relied on immunoSEQ multiplex PCR, and the TCRdb table lists in-frame clones only, not all of them. The sample shows some 340,000 clones, approximately 91% of them seen only once. Germline trimming cut 5 bases from V and 4 bases from J; bases unmatched to any gene: 6. Germline lookup yields CDR1 SGHAT and CDR2 FQDESV (reference sequence). There are 16 residues in the CDR3. Participants, 18 to 89 years old, spanned fewer than 30 US areas. Participants' own reports of clinical history determined their cohort assignment. People in the exposed group encountered a COVID-19 case within 2 weeks before entering the study.

Sequenced sample: PBMCs or T cells enriched from blood (not recorded which). This receptor was obtained from a woman in her thirties who had been exposed to COVID-19. J is TRBJ2-1 and V is TRBV11-1, with TRBD2 identical over 12 bases. CDR3 loop: CASSLRLAGAYNEQFF. The CDR3 nucleotides read TGTGCCAGCAGCCTTCGACTAGCGGGGGCTTACAATGAGCAGTTCTTC.